Here is one T cell receptor (beta chain) with its context. The antigen remains unidentified. The sample originates from a study of OX40 agonist ivuxolimab in advanced cancers. Broader study findings: Nonresponders included some who also had low normalized T-cell clonal expansion. In the 0.1 to 3.0 mg/kg range, CD4+ and CD8+ blood T cells had expanded clonally by week 6.

Assay used: immunoSEQ multiplex PCR; TCRdb lists only in-frame clones, some missing. This sample yields roughly 48,000 clones, of which 83% are seen a single time; 1.2% belongs to the top ten. The CDR3 consists of 14 residues. Germline-derived CDR1 and CDR2 are SGHAT and FQNNGV. V lost 7 bases, J lost 3 bases, and 14 bases lay in between. The sequence derives from an adult with an advanced solid tumor such as melanoma, head and neck, liver or kidney cancer. The chain couples TRBV11-2 to TRBJ2-3; D is possibly TRBD2 (6 bases). The input for sequencing was CD4+ or CD8+ T cells sorted from blood, taken in a trial of the OX40 agonist ivuxolimab. The CDR3 region has the DNA TGTGCCAGCACCTGGGGGGTTAGGACAGATACGCAGTATTTT. This codes for CASTWGVRTDTQYF.